This note documents a single T cell receptor beta chain sequence. Its cognate antigen is unknown. Regarding time point: week 35, safety follow-up. With topical imiquimod, each dose of the vaccine consisted of 300 ug of mutant IDH1 20-mer peptide. The study gave patients eight vaccinations in weeks 1, 3, 5, 7, 11, 15, 19, 23. These data originate in a study of a mutant IDH1 vaccine in newly diagnosed glioma. As for the study in general: Patients got their first vaccination 4-6 weeks after radiotherapy alone, or with temozolomide cycles. Of the patients given treatment, 62.5% were male and about 40% were female, and a mean age of around 41 years was recorded. Pretreatment consisted of radiotherapy, temozolomide, or both, with most receiving both.

The V and J ends lost 1 base and 5 bases respectively, with 7 bases between them. The germline V gene encodes CDR1 SGDLS and CDR2 YYNGEE. This CDR3 is built from 14 residues. The method was immunoSEQ multiplex PCR; TCRdb's version includes in-frame clones alone and lacks a portion of them. The sample contains around 69,000 clones, roughly 86% of which appear only once. The origin of this receptor is a man aged 30 to 45 with glioma. The chain is built from TRBV9 and TRBJ1-6; no firm D call. The specimen was PBMCs, collected from a glioma patient whose treatment included an IDH1 peptide vaccine. Here the CDR3 DNA reads TGTGCCAGCAGCGTACGCGGGGATAATTCACCCCTCCACTTT. As protein: CASSVRGDNSPLHF.